This T cell receptor (beta chain) came from a study of cytomegalovirus exposure and HLA in healthy donors. Germline loops: CDR1 SGHVS, CDR2 FNYEAQ. This CDR3 comprises 16 residues. Losses at the gene ends were 4 bases for V and 7 bases for J; bases not matched to a gene: 12. Primers for the PCR totalled 60 Vbeta and 13 Jbeta. Sequenced by immunoSEQ multiplex PCR; TCRdb stores in-frame clones only, minus some. The data contain over 150,000 clones, around four fifths of them singletons. Study-level results: By HLA locus, TCR association rates varied in a later analysis, with DRB1 showing the most and HLA-C the fewest.

As regards this clone: As yet, its antigen is unknown.

The donors comprised healthy bone marrow donors. The sample taken for sequencing was PBMCs. This clonotype originated in a girl between 2 and 10 years old in good health and CMV-seropositive. This chain joins TRBV7-6 and TRBJ2-7; 11 nucleotides line up with TRBD2. The chain's CDR3 is CASSSRLLAGEWEQYF. The CDR3 DNA sequence: TGTGCCAGCAGCTCCCGACTACTAGCGGGAGAGTGGGAGCAGTACTTC.